The 9 T cell receptor beta chains in this list originate from one sample, sequenced in a study of cytomegalovirus exposure and HLA in healthy donors. The PCR contained 60 Vbeta and 13 Jbeta primers. Repertoires were generated with immunoSEQ multiplex PCR, while TCRdb's copy carries only in-frame clones and drops some. The sample has about 85,000 clones; around 77% are singletons. The sequencing sample was made of PBMCs. The receptors come from a boy younger than 18 in good health and CMV-seronegative.

CDR3 region: CASSDFSGNEQFF. The CDR3, as DNA: TGTGCCAGCAGTGATTTCTCCGGCAATGAGCAGTTCTTC. The chain is built from TRBV2 and TRBJ2-1; D not resolved. CDR1 is SNHLY and CDR2 is FYNNEI in the germline V gene. The CDR3 totals 13 residues. Trimming cost V 3 bases and J 6 bases, with 9 bases left between them.

The V and J genes are TRBV6-4 and TRBJ2-6; 7 bases are shared with TRBD1. The CDR3 has 15 amino acids. The V and J ends lost 4 bases and 3 bases, in that order; junction bases with no gene match: 3. Germline-derived CDR1 and CDR2 are MRHNA and SNTAGT. CDR3 in amino acids: CASSVTGSGANVLTF. The CDR3, as DNA: TGTGCCAGCAGTGTGACAGGGAGTGGGGCCAACGTCCTGACTTTC.

V is TRBV28 and J is TRBJ1-3; 8 bases match TRBD1. CDR3 length: 15 amino acids. The germline gives CDR1 MDHEN, CDR2 SYDVKM. V lost 7 bases and J lost 6; bases outside the gene matches: 11. CDR3 in amino acids: CASNAQGDTLNTIYF. Here the CDR3 DNA reads TGTGCCAGCAATGCACAGGGGGATACTCTAAACACCATATATTTT.

CDR3 in amino acids: CASRPQVRGGWNTEAFF. CDR3 bases: TGTGCCAGCAGACCCCAGGTCCGGGGAGGTTGGAACACTGAAGCTTTCTTT. The J gene is TRBJ1-1, the V gene TRBV28, with no clear D. The V end was cut by 6 bases, the J end by 1 base, with 21 bases between. This CDR3 is built from 17 residues. Germline V gene lookup returns CDR1 MDHEN and CDR2 SYDVKM.

J is TRBJ1-3 and V is TRBV25-1, with a possible D match to TRBD1 (6 bases). This CDR3 region has 15 residues. The germline V and J ends were trimmed by 4 bases and 2 bases, with 12 bases remaining between them. Germline-derived CDR1 and CDR2 are MGHDK and SYGVNS. CDR3 sequence: CASSGQGIAGNTIYF. Here the CDR3 DNA reads TGTGCCAGCAGTGGTCAGGGGATCGCTGGAAACACCATATATTTT.

Written as DNA, the CDR3 is TGTGCCAGGGAGATGTTCAGGGCATGGGTGTTCCTCATTAAAGAAAATCAGCCCCAGCATTTT. Its protein product is CAREMFRAWVFLIKENQPQHF. The chain uses TRBV27 and TRBJ1-5, with a tentative D call TRBD1 (5 bases). The V and J ends lost 9 bases and 4 bases respectively, with 37 bases between them. Germline loops: CDR1 MNHEY, CDR2 SMNVEV (reference sequence). The CDR3 runs 21 residues.

The rearrangement uses TRBV7-9 and TRBJ2-7; possibly TRBD2 for D (5 bases). With 1 base removed from V and 3 bases from J, the gap between germline ends came to 10 bases. CDR1 is SEHNR, CDR2 FQNEAQ, per germline (reference sequence). The CDR3 is 14 residues long. The CDR3 nucleotides are TGTGCCAGCAGCTTAGATCGGGGATACTACGAGCAGTACTTC. Residues: CASSLDRGYYEQYF.

The chain couples TRBV19 to TRBJ2-3; 8 bases map to TRBD2. After removal of 6 bases from V and 3 bases from J, the junction contained 5 bases not matched to a gene. This CDR3 contains 14 residues. CDR1 is LNHDA, CDR2 SQIVND, per germline (reference sequence). The chain's CDR3 is CASSPGRGTDTQYF. DNA of the CDR3: TGTGCCAGTAGCCCCGGGAGGGGGACAGATACGCAGTATTTT.

J is TRBJ2-7 and V is TRBV28, with 12 bases that match TRBD2. The CDR3 covers 17 residues. With 5 bases clipped from V and 0 bases from J, the junction kept 8 bases outside the gene matches. Germline V gene lookup returns CDR1 MDHEN and CDR2 SYDVKM. The CDR3 sequence is CASSHESSGRDSYEQYF. The CDR3 nucleotides are TGTGCCAGCAGTCATGAATCTAGCGGGAGGGACTCCTACGAGCAGTACTTC. Full variable domain (rest looked up from reference TRBV28 and TRBJ2-7): DVKVTQSSRYLVKRTGEKVFLECVQDMDHENMFWYRQDPGLGLRLIYFSYDVKMKEKGDIPEGYSVSREKKERFSLILESASTNQTSMYLCASSHESSGRDSYEQYFGPGTRLTVT.